This entry describes one T cell receptor beta chain. The target of this receptor is not known. No qualities accompany the bases; no much larger clone lies one base away. The data were taken from a study of blood T cell repertoires in COVID-19 (dated by TCRdb to the early 2020s). A note on the overall study: Collaborator samples came from the United States, Italy and Spain and covered acute and convalescent phases of COVID-19. Deeply sampled blood TCRbeta repertoires from subjects exposed to, actively infected with, or recovered from COVID-19 were included in the dataset. HLA class I and class II types, where available, came from metadata supplied by the sample provider rather than from assay-based typing. Samples were obtained from the ongoing ImmuneRACE study (first 160 participants) and from 1,254 subjects provided by 6 global collaborators. A de-identified subject ID, COVID-19 status, age in years and sex were almost always included in the sample metadata. The prospective study material was composed of cDNA or gDNA derived from T cells, B-cell-depleted T cells, or PBMCs. The repertoires were released in a freely available public database meant as a resource for research on the immune response to SARS-CoV-2.

The CDR3 starts with the cysteine, ends with the phenylalanine, and has 14 residues. The read is trimmed to its CDR3 DNA, 42 bases read in frame from base 1. Reading the germline V gene gives CDR1 SNHLY and CDR2 FYNNEI. V loses 7 bases, J loses 2 bases, and the germline ends lie 14 bases apart. On the study overall, not on this receptor specifically: The quantity of clinical and demographic metadata differed by source and by participant and was supplied without curation.

Collaborating institutions collected whole blood in K2EDTA tubes following their own protocols. For TCRbeta analysis, collaborator samples were shipped as frozen whole blood, as isolated PBMCs, or as DNA extracted from either sample type. TCRbeta CDR3 regions were amplified from genomic DNA using the immunoSEQ Assay, a bias-controlled multiplex PCR. Concerning the study's data processing: The number of nucleated cells in each sample was estimated from the amplification of reference gene primers within the assay. Sequence reads were collapsed and filtered to measure the absolute abundance of every unique TCRbeta CDR3 rearrangement. Productive Simpson clonality was computed per sample as the square root of Simpson's diversity index over productive rearrangements. In TCRdb, the immuneACCESS table is reduced to in-frame sequences with V and J assigned. These tables do not hold every clone; where another copy was compared, an unresolved V gene accounts for under half, and the others remain unexplained. V and J calls and clone size are given by that table; D and trimming were obtained from the DNA. The sample profile shows approximately 100,000 clones; roughly 87% of them were found once. The top ten clonotypes cover roughly 6.2% of the sample.

The receptor was isolated from a human donor in a cohort sampled during active COVID-19. Sequencing was done on a sample of peripheral blood. The rearrangement combines TRBV2 with TRBJ2-5; 5 matching bases give a weak D call of TRBD1. The DNA sequence follows: TGTGCCAGCAAAGGGGAACGTAATCAAGAGACCCAGTACTTC. Its protein reads: CASKGERNQETQYF.